These 14 T cell receptor beta chains originate from one sample sequenced in a study of OX40 agonist ivuxolimab in advanced cancers. Using immunoSEQ multiplex PCR, the repertoire was profiled, and TCRdb retains in-frame clones only, with some absent. The sample holds over 55,000 clones, 88% seen once. The sample was CD4+ or CD8+ T cells sorted from blood, taken in a trial of the OX40 agonist ivuxolimab. Receptor source: an adult with an advanced solid tumor such as melanoma, head and neck, liver or kidney cancer.

The chain recombines TRBV7-9 with TRBJ1-2; D not certain. Germline V CDR1 and CDR2: SEHNR, FQNEAQ (reference sequence). The germline V and J ends were trimmed by 0 bases and 4 bases, with 12 bases remaining between them. The CDR3 loop spans 15 amino acids. This CDR3 reads CASSLATPGTYGYTF. The DNA of the CDR3 is TGTGCCAGCAGCTTAGCGACCCCTGGAACCTATGGCTACACCTTC.

The chain has TRBV27 and TRBJ1-5; D remains unclear. CDR3 length: 13 residues. The germline V gene encodes CDR1 MNHEY and CDR2 SMNVEV (reference sequence). Deletions cut 3 bases from V and 4 bases from J, with 7 bases between. CDR3 coding DNA: TGTGCCAGCAGTTTGTCTTTAAATCAGCCCCAGCATTTT. Its translation is CASSLSLNQPQHF.

The chain is built from TRBV15 and TRBJ1-2; D gene uncertain. V shed 0 bases and J shed 5 bases, with 13 bases lying between them. This CDR3 contains 15 residues. The germline V gene has CDR1 LNHNV and CDR2 YYDKDF (reference sequence). CDR3 in DNA: TGTGCCACCAGCAGAGAGTCGCCGACTATGTATGGCTACACCTTC. Translated: CATSRESPTMYGYTF. The whole variable domain, remainder taken from reference TRBV15 and TRBJ1-2, is DAMVIQNPRYQVTQFGKPVTLSCSQTLNHNVMYWYQQKSSQAPKLLFHYYDKDFNNEADTPDNFQSRRPNTSFCFLDIRSPGLGDTAMYLCATSRESPTMYGYTFGSGTRLTVV.

This clone showed up just once. In DNA, the CDR3 is TGTGCCAGCAGTTTAACCCTCATAGCGGGAGGCCCAGATACGCAGTATTTT. Its protein product is CASSLTLIAGGPDTQYF. The rearrangement joins TRBV28 to TRBJ2-3; 10 positions match TRBD2. This CDR3 region has 17 residues. The germline gives CDR1 MDHEN, CDR2 SYDVKM. The V and J ends lost 2 bases and 4 bases, in that order; junction bases with no gene match: 9.

The CDR3 sequence: CASSVRDRNSPLHF. The CDR3 DNA reads as TGTGCCAGTAGTGTGCGGGACAGAAATTCACCCCTCCACTTT. V and J are TRBV19 and TRBJ1-6; TRBD1 matches at 7 bases. From germline, CDR1 is LNHDA and CDR2 SQIVND (reference sequence). V lost 5 bases and J lost 7; bases outside the gene matches: 5. CDR3 length: 14 residues.

The chain joins TRBV13 to TRBJ1-5, with D tentatively TRBD1 (5 bases). The CDR3 consists of 14 residues. Trimming cost V 6 bases and J 0 bases, with 9 bases left between them. The germline CDR1 and CDR2 sequences are PRHDT and FYEKMQ (reference sequence). CDR3 nucleotides: TGTGCCAGCAGTTCCAGGGATAGCAATCAGCCCCAGCATTTT. It specifies CASSSRDSNQPQHF. Full variable domain (missing parts from reference TRBV13 and TRBJ1-5): AAGVIQSPRHLIKEKRETATLKCYPIPRHDTVYWYQQGPGQDPQFLISFYEKMQSDKGSIPDRFSAQQFSDYHSELNMSSLELGDSALYFCASSSRDSNQPQHFGDGTRLSIL.

This clone was detected only once. CDR3 bases: TGTGCCAGCAGCTTAGGGGTAGCAGGGGAGCAGTTCTTC. Its translation: CASSLGVAGEQFF. The chain has TRBV7-9 and TRBJ2-1; possibly TRBD1 for D (5 bases). CDR1 and CDR2 from the germline V gene are SEHNR and FQNEAQ (reference sequence). The CDR3 consists of 13 residues. V shed 1 base and J shed 10 bases, with 11 bases lying between them.

The rearrangement links TRBV28 to TRBJ2-3; TRBD2 aligns across 7 bases. The germline CDR1 and CDR2 sequences are MDHEN and SYDVKM. There are 14 residues in the CDR3. The ends lost 2 bases at V and 3 bases at J; junction bases unmatched: 2. The CDR3 coding sequence is TGTGCCAGCAGTTTAACGGGAGGAACAGATACGCAGTATTTT. It yields the protein CASSLTGGTDTQYF.

The chain employs TRBV28 and TRBJ2-7; D not certain. The CDR3 runs 14 residues. The germline V gene encodes CDR1 MDHEN and CDR2 SYDVKM. Trimming took 7 bases from V and 0 from J, leaving 13 bases between them. The CDR3 DNA is TGTGCCAGCAAGTTCGACTCCAACTCCTACGAGCAGTACTTC. The encoded protein is CASKFDSNSYEQYF.

This chain uses TRBV19 with TRBJ2-2, with D unresolved. The CDR3 runs 15 residues. Germline CDR1 LNHDA, CDR2 SQIVND (reference sequence). V lost 0 bases, J lost 2 bases, and 7 bases lay in between. The DNA of the CDR3 is TGTGCCAGTAGTATAGAAACTGAAAACACCGGGGAGCTGTTTTTT. Translation gives CASSIETENTGELFF.

Judged by abundance, this clone is medium-sized. This chain links TRBV6-1 with TRBJ1-5; no reliable D call. V was shortened by 2 bases and J by 0 bases, with 11 bases between the two germline ends. Germline CDR1 MNHNS, CDR2 SASEGT. This CDR3 has 16 residues. The CDR3 region is CASSEPPGSSNQPQHF. The CDR3 region has the DNA TGTGCCAGCAGTGAACCCCCAGGATCTAGCAATCAGCCCCAGCATTTT.

The rearrangement uses TRBV5-6 and TRBJ2-1; 12 positions agree with TRBD2. With 5 bases clipped from V and 2 bases from J, the junction kept 8 bases outside the gene matches. This CDR3 comprises 17 residues. In germline, CDR1 is SGHDT, CDR2 YYEEEE. The CDR3 reads CASRDLGLAGTYNEQFF. CDR3 DNA: TGTGCCAGCAGGGACCTCGGACTAGCGGGGACCTACAATGAGCAGTTCTTC. The variable domain in full, with the rest retrieved from reference TRBV5-6 and TRBJ2-1, is DAGVTQSPTHLIKTRGQQVTLRCSPKSGHDTVSWYQQALGQGPQFIFQYYEEEERQRGNFPDRFSGHQFPNYSSELNVNALLLGDSALYLCASRDLGLAGTYNEQFFGPGTRLTVL.

The chain uses TRBV15 and TRBJ2-5, with D tentatively TRBD1 (6 bases). CDR1 is LNHNV and CDR2 is YYDKDF in the germline V gene (reference sequence). V lost 8 bases and J lost 5, with 9 bases in between. The CDR3 contains 11 residues. The CDR3 nucleotides are TGTGCCACCGGACAGAGCGAGACCCAGTACTTC. It is translated as CATGQSETQYF.

The V gene is TRBV28, the J gene TRBJ2-5, with 7 bases aligning to TRBD1. Germline values: CDR1 MDHEN, CDR2 SYDVKM. Trimming removed 5 bases from V and 2 bases from J; junction bases left unmatched: 11. This CDR3 has 16 amino acids. In nucleotides, the CDR3 is TGTGCCAGCAGTCCCTTTACCGGGACAGAACAAGAGACCCAGTACTTC. Its protein is CASSPFTGTEQETQYF.